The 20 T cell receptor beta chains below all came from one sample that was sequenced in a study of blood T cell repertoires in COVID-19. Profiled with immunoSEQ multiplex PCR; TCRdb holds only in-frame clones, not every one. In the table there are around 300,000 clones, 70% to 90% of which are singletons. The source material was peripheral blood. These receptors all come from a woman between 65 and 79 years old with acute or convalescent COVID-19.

CDR3 residues: CSAGGEETQYF. The CDR3 bases are TGCAGTGCGGGCGGGGAAGAGACCCAGTACTTC. J is TRBJ2-5 and V is TRBV20-1, with D possibly being TRBD2 (6 bases). Germline values: CDR1 DFQATT, CDR2 SNEGSKA (reference sequence). Between the trimmed V and J ends, which lost 6 bases and 3 bases, there was a span of 8 bases. This CDR3 is 11 amino acids long.

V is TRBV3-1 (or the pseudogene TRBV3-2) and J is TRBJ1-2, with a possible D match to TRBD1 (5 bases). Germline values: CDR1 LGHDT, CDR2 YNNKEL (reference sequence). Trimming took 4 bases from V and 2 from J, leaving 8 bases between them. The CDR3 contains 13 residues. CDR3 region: CASSLGANYGYTF. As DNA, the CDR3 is TGTGCCAGCAGCCTAGGGGCAAACTATGGCTACACCTTC.

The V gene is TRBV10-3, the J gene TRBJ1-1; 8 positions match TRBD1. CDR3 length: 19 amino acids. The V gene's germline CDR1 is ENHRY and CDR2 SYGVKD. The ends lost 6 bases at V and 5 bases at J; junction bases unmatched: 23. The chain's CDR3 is CAISIHSRRGRPGDTEAFF. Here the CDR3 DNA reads TGTGCCATCAGCATCCACAGCCGCAGGGGGCGCCCCGGTGATACTGAAGCTTTCTTT.

The CDR3 DNA follows: TGTGCCAGCAGGCATTTGGACAGTCTCTCTGGAAACACCATATATTTT. This gives the protein CASRHLDSLSGNTIYF. The chain links TRBV11-2 to TRBJ1-3, with D possibly matching TRBD1 (6 bases). V was cut by 6 bases and J by 0 bases, with 15 bases left in between. Germline V lookup: CDR1 SGHAT, CDR2 FQNNGV. The CDR3 length is 16 residues.

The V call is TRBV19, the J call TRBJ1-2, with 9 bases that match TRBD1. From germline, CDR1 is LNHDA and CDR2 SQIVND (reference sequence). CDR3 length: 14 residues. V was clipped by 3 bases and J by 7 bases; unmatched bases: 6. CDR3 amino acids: CASSMGQGSGGYTF. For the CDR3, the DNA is TGTGCCAGTAGTATGGGACAGGGAAGTGGTGGCTACACCTTC.

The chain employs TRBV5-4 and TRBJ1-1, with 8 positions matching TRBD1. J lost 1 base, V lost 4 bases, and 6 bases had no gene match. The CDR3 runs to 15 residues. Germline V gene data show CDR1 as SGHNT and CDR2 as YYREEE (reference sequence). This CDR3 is CASSPAGTGNTEAFF. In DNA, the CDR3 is TGTGCCAGCAGCCCCGCCGGGACAGGGAACACTGAAGCTTTCTTT. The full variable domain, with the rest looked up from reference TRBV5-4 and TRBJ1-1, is ETGVTQSPTHLIKTRGQQVTLRCSSQSGHNTVSWYQQALGQGPQFIFQYYREEENGRGNFPPRFSGLQFPNYSSELNVNALELDDSALYLCASSPAGTGNTEAFFGQGTRLTVV.

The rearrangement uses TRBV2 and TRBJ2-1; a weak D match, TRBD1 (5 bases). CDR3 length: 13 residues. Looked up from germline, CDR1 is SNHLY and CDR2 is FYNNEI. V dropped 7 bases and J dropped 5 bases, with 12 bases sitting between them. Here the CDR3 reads CASKGPAHNEQFF. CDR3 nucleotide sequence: TGTGCCAGCAAGGGGCCCGCTCACAATGAGCAGTTCTTC.

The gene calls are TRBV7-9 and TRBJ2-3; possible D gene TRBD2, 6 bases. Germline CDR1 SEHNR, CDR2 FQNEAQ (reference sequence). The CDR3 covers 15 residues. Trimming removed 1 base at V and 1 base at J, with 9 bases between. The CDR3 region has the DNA TGTGCCAGCAGCTTAGGGGACTCCGGCACAGATACGCAGTATTTT. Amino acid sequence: CASSLGDSGTDTQYF. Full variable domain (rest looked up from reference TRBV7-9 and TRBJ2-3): DTGVSQNPRHKITKRGQNVTFRCDPISEHNRLYWYRQTLGQGPEFLTYFQNEAQLEKSRLLSDRFSAERPKGSFSTLEIQRTEQGDSAMYLCASSLGDSGTDTQYFGPGTRLTVL.

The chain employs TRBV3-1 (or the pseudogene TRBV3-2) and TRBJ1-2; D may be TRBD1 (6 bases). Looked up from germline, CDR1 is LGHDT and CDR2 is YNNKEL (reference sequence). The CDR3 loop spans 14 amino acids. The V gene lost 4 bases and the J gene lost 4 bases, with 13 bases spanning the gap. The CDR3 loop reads CASSLLDSLYGYTF. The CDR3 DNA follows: TGTGCCAGCAGCCTGCTGGACAGCCTCTATGGCTACACCTTC.

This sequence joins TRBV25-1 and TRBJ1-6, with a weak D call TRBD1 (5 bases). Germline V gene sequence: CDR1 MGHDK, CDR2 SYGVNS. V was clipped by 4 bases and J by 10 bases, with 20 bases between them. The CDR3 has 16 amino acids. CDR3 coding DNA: TGTGCCAGCAGTGCCCAGGGAGGCAGGACGGGATCACCCCTCCACTTT. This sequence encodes CASSAQGGRTGSPLHF.

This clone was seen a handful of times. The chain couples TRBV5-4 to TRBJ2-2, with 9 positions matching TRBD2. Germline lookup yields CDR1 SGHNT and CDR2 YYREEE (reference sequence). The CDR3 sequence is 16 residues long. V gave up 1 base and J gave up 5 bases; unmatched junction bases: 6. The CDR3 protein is CASSLQSGGRTGELFF. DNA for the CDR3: TGTGCCAGCAGCTTGCAAAGCGGGGGGCGGACCGGGGAGCTGTTTTTT.

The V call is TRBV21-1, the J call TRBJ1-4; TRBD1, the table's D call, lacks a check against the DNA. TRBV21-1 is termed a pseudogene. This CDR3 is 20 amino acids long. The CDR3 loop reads CASSNHMGTGGATANEKLFF. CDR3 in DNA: TGTGCCAGCAGCAATCACATGGGGACAGGGGGAGCTACAGCTAATGAAAAACTGTTTTTT.

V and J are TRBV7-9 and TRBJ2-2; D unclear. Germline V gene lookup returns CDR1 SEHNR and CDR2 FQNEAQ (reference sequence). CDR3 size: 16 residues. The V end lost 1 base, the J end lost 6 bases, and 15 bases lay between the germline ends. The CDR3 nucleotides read TGTGCCAGCAGCTTAGATGGGCAGATCGTCGCCGGGGAGCTGTTTTTT. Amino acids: CASSLDGQIVAGELFF.

The DNA of the CDR3 is TGTGCCAGCAGCGCGGGGTCGTCGGAGCAGTTCTTC. As protein: CASSAGSSEQFF. The chain uses TRBV5-5 and TRBJ2-1; tentatively, D is TRBD2 (6 bases). The CDR3 is 12 residues long. Germline V gene data show CDR1 as SGHKS and CDR2 as YYEKEE (reference sequence). Trimming took off 4 bases at V and 10 bases at J, with 12 bases between the two ends. Drawing the rest from reference TRBV5-5 and TRBJ2-1, the complete variable domain is DAGVTQSPTHLIKTRGQQVTLRCSPISGHKSVSWYQQVLGQGPQFIFQYYEKEERGRGNFPDRFSARQFPNYSSELNVNALLLGDSALYLCASSAGSSEQFFGPGTRLTVL.

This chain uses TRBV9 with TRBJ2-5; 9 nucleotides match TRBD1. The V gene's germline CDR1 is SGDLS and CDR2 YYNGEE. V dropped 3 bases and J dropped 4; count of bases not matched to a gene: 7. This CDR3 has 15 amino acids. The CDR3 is CASSGGTGKRETQYF. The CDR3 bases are TGTGCCAGCAGCGGGGGGACAGGGAAGAGAGAGACCCAGTACTTC. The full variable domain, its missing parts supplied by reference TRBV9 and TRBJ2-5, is DSGVTQTPKHLITATGQRVTLRCSPRSGDLSVYWYQQSLDQGLQFLIQYYNGEERAKGNILERFSAQQFPDLHSELNLSSLELGDSALYFCASSGGTGKRETQYFGPGTRLLVL.

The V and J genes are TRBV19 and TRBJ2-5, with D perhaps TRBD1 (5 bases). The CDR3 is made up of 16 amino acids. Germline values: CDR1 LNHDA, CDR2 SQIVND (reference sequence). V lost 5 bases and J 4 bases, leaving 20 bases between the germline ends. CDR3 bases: TGTGCCAGTAGTCCCGGCCCCCCAGGGAAGGGAGAGACCCAGTACTTC. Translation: CASSPGPPGKGETQYF. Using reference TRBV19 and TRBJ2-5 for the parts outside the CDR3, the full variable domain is DGGITQSPKYLFRKEGQNVTLSCEQNLNHDAMYWYRQDPGQGLRLIYYSQIVNDFQKGDIAEGYSVSREKKESFPLTVTSAQKNPTAFYLCASSPGPPGKGETQYFGPGTRLLVL.

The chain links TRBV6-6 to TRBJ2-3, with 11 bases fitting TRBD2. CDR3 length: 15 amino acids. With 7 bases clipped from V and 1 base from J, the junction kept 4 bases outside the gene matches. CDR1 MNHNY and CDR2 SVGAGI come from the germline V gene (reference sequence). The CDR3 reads CASTPLAGGTDTQYF. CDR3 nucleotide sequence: TGTGCCAGCACTCCACTAGCGGGGGGCACAGATACGCAGTATTTT.

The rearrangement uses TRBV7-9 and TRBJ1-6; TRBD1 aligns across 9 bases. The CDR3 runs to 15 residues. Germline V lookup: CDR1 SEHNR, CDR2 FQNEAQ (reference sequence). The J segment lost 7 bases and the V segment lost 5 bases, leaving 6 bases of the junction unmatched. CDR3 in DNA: TGTGCCAGCAGCCCACGTGGACAGGGGAATTCACCCCTCCACTTT. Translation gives CASSPRGQGNSPLHF. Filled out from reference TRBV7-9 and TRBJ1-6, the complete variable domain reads DTGVSQNPRHKITKRGQNVTFRCDPISEHNRLYWYRQTLGQGPEFLTYFQNEAQLEKSRLLSDRFSAERPKGSFSTLEIQRTEQGDSAMYLCASSPRGQGNSPLHFGNGTRLTVT.

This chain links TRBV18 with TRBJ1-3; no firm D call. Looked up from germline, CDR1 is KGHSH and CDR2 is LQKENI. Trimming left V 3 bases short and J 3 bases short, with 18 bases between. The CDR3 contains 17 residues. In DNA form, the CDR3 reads TGTGCCAGCTCACCCACCACAACGGGGTCAAGTGGAAACACCATATATTTT. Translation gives CASSPTTTGSSGNTIYF.

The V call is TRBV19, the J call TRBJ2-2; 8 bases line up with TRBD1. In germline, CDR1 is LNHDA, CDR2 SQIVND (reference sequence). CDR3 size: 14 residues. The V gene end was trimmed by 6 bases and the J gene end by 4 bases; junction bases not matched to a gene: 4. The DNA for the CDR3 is TGTGCCAGTAGGCTTACAGGGGGCACCGGGGAGCTGTTTTTT. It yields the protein CASRLTGGTGELFF.